The text below deals with one TCR beta chain. The antigen is unknown. Germline V gives CDR1 ENHRY, CDR2 SYGVKD. Between the trimmed V and J ends, which lost 8 bases and 11 bases, there was a span of 18 bases. The CDR3 contains 12 residues. This sample is drawn from a study of cytomegalovirus exposure and HLA in healthy donors. Turning to the study itself: About 85 million unique TCRs from HLA-typed donors were held in an early release of data.

General study results and limits: A later examination showed that TCR association rates differed by HLA locus, with DRB1 most and HLA-C fewest. In a later analysis, TCR beta V- and J-gene trimming was associated with a missense DCLRE1C variant. Later analysis reportedly placed an Asian-associated ancestry cluster below the roughly 700-donor mean in N-insertions.

The PCR contained 60 Vbeta and 13 Jbeta primers. Using immunoSEQ multiplex PCR, the repertoire was profiled, and TCRdb retains in-frame clones only, with some absent. The sample has 150,000 to 200,000 clones; 78% are singletons. Source material: PBMCs. This TCR came from a male donor in good health and CMV-seronegative. The gene calls are TRBV10-3 and TRBJ1-1, with a tentative D call TRBD1 (6 bases). CDR3 sequence (DNA): TGTGCCATCCGGGCGGACAGCCGTGGTGCTTTCTTT. Residues: CAIRADSRGAFF.